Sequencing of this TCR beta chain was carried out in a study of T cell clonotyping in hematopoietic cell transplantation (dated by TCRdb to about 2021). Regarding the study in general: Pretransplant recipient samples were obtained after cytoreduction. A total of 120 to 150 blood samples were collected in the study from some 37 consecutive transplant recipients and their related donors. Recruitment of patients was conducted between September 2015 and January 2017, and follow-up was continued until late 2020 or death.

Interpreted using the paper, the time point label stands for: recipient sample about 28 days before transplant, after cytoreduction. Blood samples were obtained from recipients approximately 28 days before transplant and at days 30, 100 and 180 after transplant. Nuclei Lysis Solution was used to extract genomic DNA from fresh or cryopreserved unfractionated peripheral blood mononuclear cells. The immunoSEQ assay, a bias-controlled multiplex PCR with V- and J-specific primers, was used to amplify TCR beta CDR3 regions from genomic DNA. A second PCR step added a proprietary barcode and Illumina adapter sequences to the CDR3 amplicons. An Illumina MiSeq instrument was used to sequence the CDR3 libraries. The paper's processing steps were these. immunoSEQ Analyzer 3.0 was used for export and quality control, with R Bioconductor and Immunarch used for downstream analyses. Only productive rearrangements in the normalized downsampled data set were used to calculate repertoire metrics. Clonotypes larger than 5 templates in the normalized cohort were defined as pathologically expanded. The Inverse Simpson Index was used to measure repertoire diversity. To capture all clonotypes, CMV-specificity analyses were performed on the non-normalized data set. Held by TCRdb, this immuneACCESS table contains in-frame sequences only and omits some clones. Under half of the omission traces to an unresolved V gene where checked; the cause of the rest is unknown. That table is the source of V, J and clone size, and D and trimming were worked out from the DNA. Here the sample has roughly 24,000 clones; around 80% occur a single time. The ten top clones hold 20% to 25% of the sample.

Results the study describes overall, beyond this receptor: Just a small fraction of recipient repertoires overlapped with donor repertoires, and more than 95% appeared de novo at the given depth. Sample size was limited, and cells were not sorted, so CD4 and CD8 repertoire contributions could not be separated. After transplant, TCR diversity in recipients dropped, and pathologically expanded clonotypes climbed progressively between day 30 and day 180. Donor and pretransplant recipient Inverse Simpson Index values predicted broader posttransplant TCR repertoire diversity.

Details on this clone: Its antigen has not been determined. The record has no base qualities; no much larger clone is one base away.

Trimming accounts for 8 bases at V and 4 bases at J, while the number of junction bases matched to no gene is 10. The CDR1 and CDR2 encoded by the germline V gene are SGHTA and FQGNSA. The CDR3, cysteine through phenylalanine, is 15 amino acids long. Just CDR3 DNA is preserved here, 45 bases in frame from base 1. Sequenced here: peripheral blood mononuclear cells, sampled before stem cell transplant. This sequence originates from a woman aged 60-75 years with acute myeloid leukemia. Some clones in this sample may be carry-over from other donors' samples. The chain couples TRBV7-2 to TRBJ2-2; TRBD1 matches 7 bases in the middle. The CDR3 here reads CASPPPGGSTGELFF. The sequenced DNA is TGTGCCAGCCCCCCTCCAGGGGGAAGCACCGGGGAGCTGTTTTTT.